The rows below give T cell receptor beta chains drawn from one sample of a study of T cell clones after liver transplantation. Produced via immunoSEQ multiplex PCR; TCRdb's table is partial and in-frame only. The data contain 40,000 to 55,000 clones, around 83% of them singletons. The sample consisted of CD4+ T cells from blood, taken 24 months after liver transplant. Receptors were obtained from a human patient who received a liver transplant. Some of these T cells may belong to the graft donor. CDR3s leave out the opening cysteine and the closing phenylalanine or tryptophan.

ASRRQSNQPQH,TRBV28,TRBJ1-5
ASSLCTALTYEQY,TRBV7-4,TRBJ2-7
ASSLAGNTDTQY,TRBV10-1,TRBJ2-3
ASRGLAANTGELF,TRBV6-5,TRBJ2-2
ASRKQGSPYEQY,TRBV27,TRBJ2-7
ASTGTGGFREQY,TRBV2,TRBJ2-7
AWSRSGFSGNTIY,TRBV30,TRBJ1-3
ASSLASSGQGGGYT,TRBV11-1,TRBJ1-2
ASSSAQGEQY,TRBV2,TRBJ2-7
ASTNPGQGHEQY,TRBV5-1,NA
ASSQRDAVTGELF,TRBV14,TRBJ2-2
ASSGAPNSPLH,TRBV11-2,TRBJ1-6
ASSSRRDRGLETQY,TRBV19,TRBJ2-5
ASSIQAGGRYEQY,TRBV19,TRBJ2-7
ASSGRYEAF,TRBV6-1,TRBJ1-1
ASSSRRGTNEKLF,TRBV4-2,TRBJ1-4
SASKKTEAF,TRBV20-1,TRBJ1-1
ASSLYGGSYNEQF,TRBV28,TRBJ2-1
ASSSAGLGGTGELF,TRBV5-6,TRBJ2-2
ATSSGSVWEQY,TRBV28,TRBJ2-7
ASSEGLANQPQH,TRBV2,TRBJ1-5
ASSLVGTGPQETQY,TRBV7-2,TRBJ2-5
ASSKRQGAYGYT,TRBV6-5,TRBJ1-2
ASSQDLTDKQF,TRBV14,TRBJ2-1
ASSPRGQGYGYT,TRBV19,TRBJ1-2
ASRGAGVGEQY,TRBV2,TRBJ2-7
ASVGLLYYNEQF,TRBV2,TRBJ2-1
ASSSPDRINYGYT,TRBV7-2,TRBJ1-2
ASTQRPGETQY,TRBV11-3,TRBJ2-5
ASSRDRVNTGELF,TRBV19,TRBJ2-2
ASSLLAGGDNEQF,TRBV18,TRBJ2-1
ASSLRDSLLYEQY,TRBV5-1,TRBJ2-7
ASSFDRGQAKNIQY,TRBV7-2,TRBJ2-4